This T cell receptor beta chain was obtained from a study of CD8 T cells in ankylosing spondylitis. Overall study findings and caveats: Disease-linked clones reportedly concentrated significantly in matched ankylosing spondylitis synovial fluid. A CD8+ phenotype characterized the disease-linked clones, which were relatively rare in peripheral blood. Seemingly distinctive of ankylosing spondylitis blood was a TCR beta motif formed by eight highly homologous variants.

MiXCR, applied by TCRdb to the 5' RACE reads, yields one record per CDR3 protein. Here the sample spans roughly 160,000 distinct CDR3 sequences, around a tenth being singletons. This clonotype was seen only a few times. What it binds is not known. Sequences were obtained from blood, either unsorted or a sorted T cell fraction (not recorded which). The receptor's source is a male donor with ankylosing spondylitis or in good health (not recorded which).

The chain's CDR3 is CASSRGLANNNEQFF. CDR3 nucleotides: TGTGCCAGCAGTCGTGGACTAGCGAATAACAATGAGCAGTTCTTC. The rearrangement uses TRBV27 and TRBJ2-1, with TRBD2 matching 9 bases. The germline V gene has CDR1 MNHEY and CDR2 SMNVEV (reference sequence). CDR3 length: 15 amino acids. J was trimmed by 5 bases and V by 5 bases; bases with no gene match: 7.